These 22 T cell receptor beta chains came from one sample sequenced in a study of blood T cell repertoires in COVID-19. Data came from immunoSEQ multiplex PCR; TCRdb stores just in-frame clones and leaves some out. In the table there are approximately 200,000 clones, 84% of which are singletons. Material: PBMCs or T cells enriched from blood (not recorded which). These receptors were obtained from a woman in her 30s who had recovered from COVID-19.

This CDR3 is CASSSQTLAGATDTQYF. Written as DNA, the CDR3 is TGTGCCAGCAGCTCCCAGACCTTAGCGGGAGCCACAGATACGCAGTATTTT. This rearrangement joins TRBV11-3 to TRBJ2-3; TRBD2 agrees at 9 bases. Looked up from germline, CDR1 is SGHNT and CDR2 is YENEEA. The V segment lost 4 bases and the J segment 2 bases; nucleotides outside the gene matches: 10. The CDR3 runs to 17 residues.

V is TRBV25-1 and J is TRBJ1-4, with unresolved D. Trimming stripped 8 bases from V and 0 bases from J, with 13 bases between. This CDR3 is built from 15 residues. Germline V gene sequence: CDR1 MGHDK, CDR2 SYGVNS. CDR3 sequence reads: CASRGKDTTNEKLFF. As DNA, the CDR3 is TGTGCCAGCCGGGGAAAAGACACAACTAATGAAAAACTGTTTTTT.

This clone has just one count. This sequence joins TRBV2 and TRBJ1-5; D gene ambiguous. CDR1 SNHLY and CDR2 FYNNEI come from the germline V gene. The CDR3 has 13 amino acids. With 8 bases removed from V and 4 bases from J, the gap between germline ends came to 12 bases. This CDR3 reads CASGVAENQPQHF. As DNA, the CDR3 is TGTGCCAGCGGCGTAGCAGAAAATCAGCCCCAGCATTTT.

V gene TRBV11-3 combines with J gene TRBJ1-4; no clear D. Germline values: CDR1 SGHNT, CDR2 YENEEA. The CDR3 length is 16 residues. V was cut by 2 bases and J by 7 bases, with 17 bases left in between. CDR3 coding DNA: TGTGCCAGCAGCTTATCTCATGAGGGATGGGGTGAAAAACTGTTTTTT. Amino acid sequence: CASSLSHEGWGEKLFF.

This chain joins TRBV15 and TRBJ2-3; 9 nucleotides align to TRBD2. Germline V gene lookup returns CDR1 LNHNV and CDR2 YYDKDF (reference sequence). V shed 4 bases and J 4 bases; nucleotides not matched to a gene: 12. The CDR3 loop spans 17 amino acids. The CDR3 region has the DNA TGTGCCACCAGCACCGGTTGGCGGGGGGGCCAGGCAGATACGCAGTATTTT. As protein: CATSTGWRGGQADTQYF.

The chain recombines TRBV5-1 with TRBJ2-7; D is undetermined. The CDR3 covers 13 residues. CDR1 SGHRS and CDR2 YFSETQ come from the germline V gene. Trimming removed 4 bases from V and 1 base from J, with 9 bases in between. For the CDR3, the DNA is TGCGCCAGCAGCACGAGTGGTTCCTACGAGCAGTACTTC. Protein product: CASSTSGSYEQYF.

This rearrangement joins TRBV24-1 to TRBJ1-4; D is undetermined. Per germline, CDR1 KGHDR and CDR2 SFDVKD. The CDR3 extends over 14 amino acids. Trimming cost V 10 bases and J 7 bases, with 18 bases left between them. Here the CDR3 reads CATQATSEVEKLFF. For the CDR3, the DNA is TGTGCCACACAAGCGACGAGTGAGGTTGAAAAACTGTTTTTT.

This sequence joins TRBV5-1 and TRBJ1-2; D not resolved. This CDR3 has 18 residues. Trimming stripped 1 base from V and 4 bases from J, with 23 bases between. From germline, CDR1 is SGHRS and CDR2 YFSETQ. CDR3 in amino acids: CASSLMFQANQPPYGYTF. DNA of the CDR3: TGCGCCAGCAGCTTGATGTTCCAGGCGAACCAACCTCCCTATGGCTACACCTTC.

The chain couples TRBV5-5 to TRBJ1-1; D is perhaps TRBD1 (5 bases). The germline CDR1 and CDR2 sequences are SGHKS and YYEKEE (reference sequence). With 1 base removed from V and 8 bases from J, the gap between germline ends came to 15 bases. This CDR3 is built from 14 residues. CDR3 in DNA: TGTGCCAGCAGCTTGAGTGGCAGGGTCCCCGAAGCTTTCTTT. This translates into CASSLSGRVPEAFF.

This chain connects TRBV7-8 to TRBJ1-5, with 8 bases lining up with TRBD1. The CDR3 spans 15 residues. Germline trimming cut 1 base from V and 3 bases from J; bases unmatched to any gene: 2. Germline CDR1 and CDR2: SGHVS and FQNEAQ. The DNA for the CDR3 is TGTGCCAGCAGCTTAGGACAGGGGAACAATCAGCCCCAGCATTTT. Amino acid sequence: CASSLGQGNNQPQHF.

V is TRBV27 and J is TRBJ1-6; 8 bases map to TRBD1. This CDR3 has 17 residues. The V and J ends lost 8 bases and 4 bases, in that order; junction bases with no gene match: 13. Germline CDR1 MNHEY, CDR2 SMNVEV (reference sequence). The CDR3 region has the DNA TGTGCCAGCGCTGGCCAGGGGGCATGGTTGTATAATTCACCCCTCCACTTT. It is translated as CASAGQGAWLYNSPLHF.

V and J are TRBV29-1 and TRBJ1-1; TRBD1 aligns across 8 bases. V was clipped by 7 bases and J by 8 bases; unmatched bases: 9. CDR1 is SQVTM and CDR2 is ANQGSEA in the germline V gene. There are 12 residues in the CDR3. Written as DNA, the CDR3 is TGCAGCGCTTTCTCCCGACAGGGGGAAGCTTTCTTT. Encoded protein: CSAFSRQGEAFF.

This sequence joins TRBV10-1 and TRBJ2-7; 9 nucleotides agree with TRBD2. Germline CDR1 and CDR2: WNHNN and SYGVQD (reference sequence). This CDR3 has 12 amino acids. V was pared by 11 bases and J by 0 bases, with 2 bases of the junction left unmatched. The CDR3 reads CAGSGSSYEQYV. The CDR3 region has the DNA TGCGCCGGTAGCGGGAGCTCCTACGAGCAGTACGTC.

The chain couples TRBV29-1 to TRBJ1-2; 7 nucleotides agree with TRBD1. This CDR3 has 13 amino acids. V lost 4 bases to trimming and J lost 4 bases; unmatched junction nucleotides: 6. Germline V gene lookup returns CDR1 SQVTM and CDR2 ANQGSEA. The CDR3 bases are TGCAGCGTTGGGGACAGCGATTTCTATGGCTACACCTTC. Protein sequence: CSVGDSDFYGYTF.

CDR3 in DNA: TGTGCCAGCAGCTTTCCGACAGGGGGCGAGAATGGCTACACCTTC. Its protein product is CASSFPTGGENGYTF. The chain joins TRBV7-9 to TRBJ1-2, with 10 bases aligning to TRBD1. J lost 6 bases, V lost 3 bases, and 7 bases had no gene match. This CDR3 is built from 15 residues. In germline, CDR1 is SEHNR, CDR2 FQNEAQ (reference sequence).

V usage is TRBV27 and J usage is TRBJ1-6; TRBD1 agrees at 10 bases. CDR1 and CDR2 from the germline V gene are MNHEY and SMNVEV (reference sequence). The V segment lost 4 bases and the J segment 7 bases; nucleotides outside the gene matches: 1. This CDR3 has 14 residues. CDR3 residues: CASSWDRGNSPLHF. The CDR3 DNA is TGTGCCAGCAGTTGGGACAGGGGAAATTCACCCCTCCACTTT.

The rearrangement links TRBV30 to TRBJ1-4, with a possible D match to TRBD1 (5 bases). Germline values: CDR1 GTSNPN, CDR2 SVGIG (reference sequence). Trimming cost V 2 bases and J 3 bases, with 25 bases left between them. The CDR3 sequence is 19 residues long. For the CDR3, the DNA is TGTGCCTGGAGTCCAATGAGACAGTTCCATTCAGGAGCTAATGAAAAACTGTTTTTT. It translates to CAWSPMRQFHSGANEKLFF.

J is TRBJ2-5 and V is TRBV19; D remains unclear. This CDR3 is 14 amino acids long. Germline CDR1 LNHDA, CDR2 SQIVND (reference sequence). The germline V and J ends were trimmed by 3 bases and 2 bases, with 10 bases remaining between them. CDR3 amino acids: CASSIRGRQETQYF. CDR3 bases: TGTGCCAGTAGTATTCGAGGTCGGCAAGAGACCCAGTACTTC. Filled out from reference TRBV19 and TRBJ2-5, the complete variable domain reads DGGITQSPKYLFRKEGQNVTLSCEQNLNHDAMYWYRQDPGQGLRLIYYSQIVNDFQKGDIAEGYSVSREKKESFPLTVTSAQKNPTAFYLCASSIRGRQETQYFGPGTRLLVL.

This clone showed up many times. The chain combines TRBV5-6 with TRBJ1-1; D gene ambiguous. V was clipped by 0 bases and J by 0 bases, with 12 bases between them. This CDR3 has 16 residues. Germline CDR1 SGHDT, CDR2 YYEEEE. The chain's CDR3 is CASSLVRAGMNTEAFF. CDR3 nucleotide sequence: TGTGCCAGCAGCTTGGTGAGGGCTGGGATGAACACTGAAGCTTTCTTT. The full variable domain, its missing parts supplied by reference TRBV5-6 and TRBJ1-1, is DAGVTQSPTHLIKTRGQQVTLRCSPKSGHDTVSWYQQALGQGPQFIFQYYEEEERQRGNFPDRFSGHQFPNYSSELNVNALLLGDSALYLCASSLVRAGMNTEAFFGQGTRLTVV.

The chain employs TRBV18 and TRBJ1-5; possibly TRBD1 for D (5 bases). The V and J ends lost 0 bases and 1 base respectively, with 10 bases between them. From germline, CDR1 is KGHSH and CDR2 LQKENI. This CDR3 is 16 amino acids long. The CDR3 region has the DNA TGTGCCAGCTCACCACCGACAGTCGGCAGCAATCAGCCCCAGCATTTT. Protein sequence: CASSPPTVGSNQPQHF.

The J gene is TRBJ2-7, the V gene TRBV19; D call uncertain. The germline V gene has CDR1 LNHDA and CDR2 SQIVND (reference sequence). The germline V and J ends were trimmed by 6 bases and 4 bases, with 10 bases remaining between them. This CDR3 comprises 12 residues. Here the CDR3 DNA reads TGTGCCAGTAGCAACAGTGGATACGAGCAGTACGTC. Protein: CASSNSGYEQYV.

This chain links TRBV19 with TRBJ1-3, with TRBD1 matching 9 bases. The CDR3 is 15 residues long. Germline CDR1 and CDR2: LNHDA and SQIVND (reference sequence). With 5 bases clipped from V and 0 bases from J, the junction kept 2 bases outside the gene matches. The CDR3 DNA reads as TGTGCCAGTAGTCCGGGACAGGGCTCTGGAAACACCATATATTTT. This codes for CASSPGQGSGNTIYF.